This section outlines one TCR beta chain sequence together with its context. This clonotype was picked up a small number of times. The antigen it binds to is not known. Base qualities are not provided; no much larger clone lies one nucleotide away. The CDR3 covers 13 residues, taking in both the cysteine and the phenylalanine. Only CDR3 DNA is held: 39 bases, read in frame from base 1. The V and J ends are trimmed by 0 bases and 5 bases, leaving 7 bases between them. Sequences SGHAT (CDR1) and FQNNGV (CDR2) are obtained from the germline V gene. The entry originates in a study of yellow fever vaccine responses in identical twins (dated by TCRdb to between 2017 and 2018). A note on the overall study: In identical twins, the study followed T cell clones that responded to the vaccine with precision.

What the research found in general, with its limitations: The T cell response to vaccination in identical twins was reported by the authors to appear partly convergent and partly personalized.

The method behind the library was RT-PCR. The sequencer was an Illumina HiSeq 2500. Clones were called with MiXCR by TCRdb after fastp trimmed the public reads at Q25, and only in-frame beta chains were retained. For every CDR3 protein sequence, its rows merge into one entry that carries the most common genes and DNA. In this sample the table shows about 19,000 distinct CDR3 sequences, roughly two thirds of which occur a single time. More than 7.5% of the sample goes to the ten largest clones. The rearranged segments are TRBV11-2 and TRBJ1-2; the D gene lacks a confident call. Material: T cells from blood (PBMCs), unsorted or a sorted subset (not recorded which), obtained before or after yellow fever vaccination (not recorded which). The source of this sequence is a woman younger than 35 who received the yellow fever vaccine. Donor details come from another sample of the same person, matched by shared clones. The sequenced DNA: TGTGCCAGCAGCTTAGAACGGAAATATGGCTACACCTTC. The translation is CASSLERKYGYTF.